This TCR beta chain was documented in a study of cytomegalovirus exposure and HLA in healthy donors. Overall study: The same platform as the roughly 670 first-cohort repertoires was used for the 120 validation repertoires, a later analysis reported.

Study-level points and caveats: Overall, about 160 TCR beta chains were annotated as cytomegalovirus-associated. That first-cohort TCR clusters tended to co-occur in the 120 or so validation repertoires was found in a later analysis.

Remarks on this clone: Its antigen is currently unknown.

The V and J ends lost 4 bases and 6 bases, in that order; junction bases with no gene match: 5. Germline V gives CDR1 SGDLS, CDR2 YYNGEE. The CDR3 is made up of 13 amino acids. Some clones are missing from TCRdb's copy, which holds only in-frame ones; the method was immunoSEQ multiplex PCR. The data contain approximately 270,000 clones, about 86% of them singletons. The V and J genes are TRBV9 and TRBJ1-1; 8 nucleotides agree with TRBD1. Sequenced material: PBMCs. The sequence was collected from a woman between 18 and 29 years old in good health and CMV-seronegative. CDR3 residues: CASSIQGAPEAFF. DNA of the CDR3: TGTGCCAGCAGCATTCAGGGGGCTCCTGAAGCTTTCTTT.